This T cell receptor beta chain was identified during a study of blood T cell repertoires in COVID-19. Study at large: Collection of acute and convalescent COVID-19 samples took place in the United States, Italy and Spain. PBMCs, B-cell-depleted T cells, or T cells provided the cDNA or gDNA that made up the material.

Authors' analysis steps: From reference gene primer amplification, estimates of nucleated cell counts were derived. Only in-frame clones appear in the TCRdb table, and some are missing; sequencing was by immunoSEQ multiplex PCR. Clonal size and the V and J genes are those of that table, whereas D and trimming came from the DNA. The sample yields about 100,000 clones, over 75% seen once. Trimming cost V 3 bases and J 6 bases, with 15 bases left between them. The CDR3 has 13 residues. The V gene's germline CDR1 is DFQATT and CDR2 SNEGSKA (reference sequence). This rearrangement joins TRBV20-1 to TRBJ2-7; possible D gene TRBD1, 6 bases. Sequencing was done on a sample of peripheral blood. The source is a man younger than 45 in a cohort sampled during active COVID-19. The CDR3 DNA reads TGCAGTGCTAGTCTCAACAGGGTTGCCGAGCAGTACTTC. Amino acid sequence: CSASLNRVAEQYF.